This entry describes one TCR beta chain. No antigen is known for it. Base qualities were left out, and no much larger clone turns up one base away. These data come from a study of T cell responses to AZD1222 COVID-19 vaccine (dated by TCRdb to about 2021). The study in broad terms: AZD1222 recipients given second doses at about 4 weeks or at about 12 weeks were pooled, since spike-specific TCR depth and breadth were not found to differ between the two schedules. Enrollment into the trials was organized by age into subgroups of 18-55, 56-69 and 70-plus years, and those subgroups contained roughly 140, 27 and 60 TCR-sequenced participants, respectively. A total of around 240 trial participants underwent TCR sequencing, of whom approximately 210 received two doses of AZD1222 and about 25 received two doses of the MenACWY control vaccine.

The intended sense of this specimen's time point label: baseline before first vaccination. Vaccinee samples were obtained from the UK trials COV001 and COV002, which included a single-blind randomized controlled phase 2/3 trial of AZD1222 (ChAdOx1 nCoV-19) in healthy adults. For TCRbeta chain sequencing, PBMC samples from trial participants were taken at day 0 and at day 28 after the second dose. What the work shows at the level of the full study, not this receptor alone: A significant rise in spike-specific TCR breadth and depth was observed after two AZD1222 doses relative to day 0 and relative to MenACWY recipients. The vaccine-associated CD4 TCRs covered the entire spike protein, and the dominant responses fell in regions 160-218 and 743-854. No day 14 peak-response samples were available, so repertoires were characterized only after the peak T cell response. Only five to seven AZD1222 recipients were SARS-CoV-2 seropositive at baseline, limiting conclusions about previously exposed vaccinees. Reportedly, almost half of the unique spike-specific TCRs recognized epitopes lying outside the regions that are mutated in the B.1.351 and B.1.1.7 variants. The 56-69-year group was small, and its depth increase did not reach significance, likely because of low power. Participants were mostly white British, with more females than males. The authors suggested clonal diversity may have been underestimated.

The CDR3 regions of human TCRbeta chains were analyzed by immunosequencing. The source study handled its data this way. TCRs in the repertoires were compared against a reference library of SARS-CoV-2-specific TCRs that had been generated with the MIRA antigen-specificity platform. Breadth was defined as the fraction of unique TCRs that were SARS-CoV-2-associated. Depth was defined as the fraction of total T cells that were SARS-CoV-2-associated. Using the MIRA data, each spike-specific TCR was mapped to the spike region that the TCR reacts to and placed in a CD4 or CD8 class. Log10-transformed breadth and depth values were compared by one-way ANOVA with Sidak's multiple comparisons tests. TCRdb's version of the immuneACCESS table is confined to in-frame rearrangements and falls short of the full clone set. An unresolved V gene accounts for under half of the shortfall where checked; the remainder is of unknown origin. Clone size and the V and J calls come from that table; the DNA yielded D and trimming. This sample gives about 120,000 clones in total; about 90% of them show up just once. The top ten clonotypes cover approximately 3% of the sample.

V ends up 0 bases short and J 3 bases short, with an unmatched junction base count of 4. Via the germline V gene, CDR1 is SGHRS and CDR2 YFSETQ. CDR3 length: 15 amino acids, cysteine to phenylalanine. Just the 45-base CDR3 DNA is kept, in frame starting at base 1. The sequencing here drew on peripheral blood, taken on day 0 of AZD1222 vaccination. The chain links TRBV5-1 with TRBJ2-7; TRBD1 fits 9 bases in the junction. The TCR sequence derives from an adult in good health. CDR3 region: CASSLEGTGFYEQYF. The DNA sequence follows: TGCGCCAGCAGCTTGGAGGGGACAGGGTTCTACGAGCAGTACTTC.